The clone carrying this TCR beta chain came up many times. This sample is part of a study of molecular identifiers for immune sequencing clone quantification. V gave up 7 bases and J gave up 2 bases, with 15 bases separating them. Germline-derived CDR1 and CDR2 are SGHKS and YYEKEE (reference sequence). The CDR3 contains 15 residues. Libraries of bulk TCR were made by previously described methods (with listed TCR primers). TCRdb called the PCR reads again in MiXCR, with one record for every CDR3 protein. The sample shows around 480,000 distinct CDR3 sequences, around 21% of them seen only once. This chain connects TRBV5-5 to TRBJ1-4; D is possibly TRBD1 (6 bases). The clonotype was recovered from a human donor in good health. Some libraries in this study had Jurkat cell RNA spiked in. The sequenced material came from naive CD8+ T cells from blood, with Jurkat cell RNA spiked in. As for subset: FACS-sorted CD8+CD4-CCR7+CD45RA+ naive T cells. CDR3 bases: TGTGCCAGCTCTCTTCGGGGGGCTACTAATGAAAAACTGTTTTTT. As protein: CASSLRGATNEKLFF.